The source of this T cell receptor (beta chain) is a study of blood T cells in healthy people across ages. Study-level points and caveats: Diversity estimates drawn from one million T cells were deemed underestimates.

On this clonotype: Its antigen is still unknown.

It was with a sample-barcoded 5' primer and a J-beta primer mix that a second PCR of about 6 to 12 cycles was run. Every molecule of cDNA carried a tag from a template-switch adaptor with 12 random nucleotides. TCRdb analysed the 5' RACE reads with MiXCR anew, one entry per CDR3 protein. The table has 750,000 to 850,000 distinct CDR3 sequences, 20% to 25% seen once. Another study also made use of these data, one on T cells of mothers and their children. This second study notes: Mothers gave over 10 million TCR beta CDR3 reads each, and children several million each.

This sequence was found in a boy aged 5-17 years in good health. The specimen was blood.

In nucleotides, the CDR3 is TGTGCCAGCAAGCGGGGGAGCTCCTACAATGAGCAGTTCTTC. The encoded protein is CASKRGSSYNEQFF. The chain recombines TRBV25-1 with TRBJ2-1; 8 bases align to TRBD2. Trimming removed 7 bases from V and 0 bases from J; junction bases left unmatched: 2. This CDR3 region has 14 residues. The germline CDR1 and CDR2 sequences are MGHDK and SYGVNS.